The present TCR beta chain was sequenced within a study of human T cells and chemical hapten exposure. The library labeled individual cDNA molecules by adding unique molecular identifiers to them. Source study methods: A per-sample median of roughly 96,000 TCRs was observed, with a range of roughly 23,224 to 750,000. Each CDR3 protein gets one entry after TCRdb re-called the RACE reads with MiXCR. None of the V and J calls come from the authors' own analysis; TCRdb made them. In the table there are 250,000 or so distinct CDR3 sequences, just under 8% of which are singletons. As for this clonotype: The antigen is not known.

Noted time point: pre-sensitization, week 0. The treatment: therapeutic diphenylcyclopropenone sensitization with weekly scalp DPC. Study results and caveats: Given that the donors had alopecia, their immune response may differ from that seen in healthy people. Correlating positively with patch test score were the PT1 expanded TCR counts.

The CDR3 has 18 amino acids. Per the germline V gene, CDR1 is LGHDT and CDR2 is YNNKEL (reference sequence). V shed 2 bases and J 0 bases; nucleotides not matched to a gene: 9. This TCR derives from a man aged 18 to 29 with alopecia areata. Some clones in this sample may be carry-over from other donors' samples. The material was whole blood, obtained in connection with sensitization to the hapten diphenylcyclopropenone (DPC). The chain carries TRBV3-1 and TRBJ2-3; the match to TRBD2 covers 9 bases. For the CDR3, the DNA is TGTGCCAGCAGCCAATATGCTAGCGGGGCAACCAGCACAGATACGCAGTATTTT. It codes for CASSQYASGATSTDTQYF.